This TCR beta chain was recovered during a study of beta chain features in type 1 diabetes. Germline V gene sequence: CDR1 MNHNS, CDR2 SASEGT. V lost 4 bases and J lost 5; bases outside the gene matches: 9. The CDR3 sequence is 16 residues long. Expressed TCRB transcripts were sequenced because the isolated RNA had all been reverse transcribed beforehand. Some clones are missing from TCRdb's copy, which holds only in-frame ones; the method was immunoSEQ multiplex PCR. The top ten clones hold 0.55% to 0.85% of a sample with some 140,000 clones, about 9.2% of them seen once. Whole-study results and caveats: Reduced insertions and increased deletions marked VDJ junctions in type 1 diabetes patients.

This clone was found a few times. Its antigen is undetermined. Sequenced material: central memory CD4+ T cells from blood. J is TRBJ2-2 and V is TRBV6-1; 8 nucleotides line up with TRBD1. The source of this sequence is a man younger than 30 in good health. The chain's CDR3 is CASSVGQGAQTGELFF. For the CDR3, the DNA is TGTGCCAGCAGTGTGGGGCAGGGGGCGCAGACCGGGGAGCTGTTTTTT.